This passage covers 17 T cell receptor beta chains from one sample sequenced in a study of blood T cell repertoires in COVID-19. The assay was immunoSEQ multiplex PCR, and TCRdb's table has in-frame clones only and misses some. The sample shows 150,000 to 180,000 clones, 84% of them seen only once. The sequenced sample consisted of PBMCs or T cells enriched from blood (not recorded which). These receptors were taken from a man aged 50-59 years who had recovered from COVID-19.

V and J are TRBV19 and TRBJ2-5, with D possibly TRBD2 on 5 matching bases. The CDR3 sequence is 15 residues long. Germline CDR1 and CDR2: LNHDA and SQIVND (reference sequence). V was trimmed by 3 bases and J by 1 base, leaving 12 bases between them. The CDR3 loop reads CASSIGGVVQETQYF. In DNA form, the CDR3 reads TGTGCCAGTAGTATTGGAGGAGTAGTCCAAGAGACCCAGTACTTC.

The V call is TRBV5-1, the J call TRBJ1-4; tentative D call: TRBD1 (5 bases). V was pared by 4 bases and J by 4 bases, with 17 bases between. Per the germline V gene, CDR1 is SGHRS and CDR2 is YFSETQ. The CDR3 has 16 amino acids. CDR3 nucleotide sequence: TGCGCCAGCAGCCCGGGACTCTTACCTTTTAATGAAAAACTGTTTTTT. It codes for CASSPGLLPFNEKLFF.

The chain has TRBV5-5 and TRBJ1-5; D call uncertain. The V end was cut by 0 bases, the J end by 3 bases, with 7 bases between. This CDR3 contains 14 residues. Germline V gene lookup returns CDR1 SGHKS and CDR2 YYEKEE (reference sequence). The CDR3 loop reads CASSLAQTNQPQHF. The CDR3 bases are TGTGCCAGCAGCTTGGCACAGACCAATCAGCCCCAGCATTTT.

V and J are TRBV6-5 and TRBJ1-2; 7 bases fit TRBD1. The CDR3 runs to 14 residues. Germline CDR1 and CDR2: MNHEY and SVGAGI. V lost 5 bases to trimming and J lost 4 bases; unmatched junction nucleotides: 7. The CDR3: CASSNTGTAYGYTF. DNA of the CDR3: TGTGCCAGCAGTAATACCGGGACAGCCTATGGCTACACCTTC.

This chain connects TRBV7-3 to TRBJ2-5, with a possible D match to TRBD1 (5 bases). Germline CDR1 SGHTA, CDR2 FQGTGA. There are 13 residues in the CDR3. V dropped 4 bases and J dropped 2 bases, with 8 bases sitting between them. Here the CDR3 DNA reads TGTGCCAGCAGCTCGACAGTGCAAGAGACCCAGTACTTC. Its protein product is CASSSTVQETQYF.

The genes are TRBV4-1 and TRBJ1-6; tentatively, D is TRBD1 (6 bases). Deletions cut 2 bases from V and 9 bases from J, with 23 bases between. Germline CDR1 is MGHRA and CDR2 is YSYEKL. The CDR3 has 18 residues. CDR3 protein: CASSQTATQGTTGSPLHF. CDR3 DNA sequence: TGCGCCAGCAGCCAAACGGCCACCCAGGGGACTACGGGTTCACCCCTCCACTTT.

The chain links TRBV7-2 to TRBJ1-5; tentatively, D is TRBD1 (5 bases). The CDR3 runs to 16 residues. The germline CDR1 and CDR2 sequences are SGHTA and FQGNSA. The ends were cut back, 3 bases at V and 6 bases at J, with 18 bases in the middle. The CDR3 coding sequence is TGTGCCAGCAGCTTTAGTAGTCCTCGGGGGAGTCAGCCCCAGCATTTT. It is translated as CASSFSSPRGSQPQHF.

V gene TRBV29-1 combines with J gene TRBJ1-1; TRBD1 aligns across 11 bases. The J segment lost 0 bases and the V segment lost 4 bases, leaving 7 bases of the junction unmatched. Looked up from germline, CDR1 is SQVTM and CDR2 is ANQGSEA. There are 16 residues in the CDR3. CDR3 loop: CSVAGQGAKLNTEAFF. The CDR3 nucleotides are TGCAGCGTTGCCGGACAGGGGGCGAAATTGAACACTGAAGCTTTCTTT.

CDR3 DNA sequence: TGCGCCAGCAGTCGCGGGGGGGCCCGGGAGACCCAGTACTTC. Its translation is CASSRGGARETQYF. The chain couples TRBV5-1 to TRBJ2-5; 9 nucleotides line up with TRBD2. This CDR3 has 14 amino acids. J gave up 5 bases and V 5 bases, and 7 bases lay outside the gene matches. The germline V gene encodes CDR1 SGHRS and CDR2 YFSETQ.

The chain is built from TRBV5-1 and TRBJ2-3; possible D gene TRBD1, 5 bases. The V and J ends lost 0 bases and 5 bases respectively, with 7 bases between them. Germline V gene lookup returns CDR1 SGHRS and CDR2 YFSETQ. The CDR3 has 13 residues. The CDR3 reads CASSLGGQDTQYF. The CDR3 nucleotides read TGCGCCAGCAGCTTGGGGGGCCAAGATACGCAGTATTTT. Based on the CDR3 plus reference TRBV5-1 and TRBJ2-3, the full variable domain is KAGVTQTPRYLIKTRGQQVTLSCSPISGHRSVSWYQQTPGQGLQFLFEYFSETQRNKGNFPGRFSGRQFSNSRSEMNVSTLELGDSALYLCASSLGGQDTQYFGPGTRLTVL.

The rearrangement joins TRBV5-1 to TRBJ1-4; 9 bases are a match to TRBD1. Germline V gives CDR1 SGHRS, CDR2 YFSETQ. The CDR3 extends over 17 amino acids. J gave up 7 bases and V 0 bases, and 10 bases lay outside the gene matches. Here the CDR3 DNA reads TGCGCCAGCAGCTTGGACAGGGGGCCCCAAAGGGGTGAAAAACTGTTTTTT. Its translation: CASSLDRGPQRGEKLFF.

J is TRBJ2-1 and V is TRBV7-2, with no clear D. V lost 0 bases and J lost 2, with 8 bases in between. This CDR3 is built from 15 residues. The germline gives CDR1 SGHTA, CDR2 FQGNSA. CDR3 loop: CASSLASFTYNEQFF. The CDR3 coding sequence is TGTGCCAGCAGCTTAGCTTCTTTTACCTACAATGAGCAGTTCTTC.

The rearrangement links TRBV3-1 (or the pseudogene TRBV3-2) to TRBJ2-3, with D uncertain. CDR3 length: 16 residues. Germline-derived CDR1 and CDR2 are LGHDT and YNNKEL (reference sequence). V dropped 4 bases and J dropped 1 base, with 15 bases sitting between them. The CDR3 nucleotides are TGTGCCAGCAGCCCCAGGATGAGTTGGGGCACAGATACGCAGTATTTT. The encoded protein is CASSPRMSWGTDTQYF.

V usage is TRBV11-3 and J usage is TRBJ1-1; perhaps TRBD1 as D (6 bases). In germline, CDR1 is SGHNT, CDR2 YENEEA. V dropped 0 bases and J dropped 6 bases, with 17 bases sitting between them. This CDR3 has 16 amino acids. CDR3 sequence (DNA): TGTGCCAGCAGCTTAGATGCGGAAGGGGGAGTCTCTGAAGCTTTCTTT. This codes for CASSLDAEGGVSEAFF.

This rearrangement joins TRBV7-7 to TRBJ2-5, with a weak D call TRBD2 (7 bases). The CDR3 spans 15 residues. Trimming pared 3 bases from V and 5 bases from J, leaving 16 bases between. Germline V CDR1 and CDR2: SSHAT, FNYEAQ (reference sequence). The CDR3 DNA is TGTGCCAGCAGCTTTAGTCCCGGGGGGCAGGAGACCCAGTACTTC. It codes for CASSFSPGGQETQYF.

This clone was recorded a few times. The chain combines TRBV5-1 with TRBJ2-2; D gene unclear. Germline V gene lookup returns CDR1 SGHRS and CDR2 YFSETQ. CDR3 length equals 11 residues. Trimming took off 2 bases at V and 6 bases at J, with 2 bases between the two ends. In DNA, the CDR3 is TGCGCCAGCAGCTTCTCCGGGGAGCTGTTTTTT. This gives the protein CASSFSGELFF. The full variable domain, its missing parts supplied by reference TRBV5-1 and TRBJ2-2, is KAGVTQTPRYLIKTRGQQVTLSCSPISGHRSVSWYQQTPGQGLQFLFEYFSETQRNKGNFPGRFSGRQFSNSRSEMNVSTLELGDSALYLCASSFSGELFFGEGSRLTVL.

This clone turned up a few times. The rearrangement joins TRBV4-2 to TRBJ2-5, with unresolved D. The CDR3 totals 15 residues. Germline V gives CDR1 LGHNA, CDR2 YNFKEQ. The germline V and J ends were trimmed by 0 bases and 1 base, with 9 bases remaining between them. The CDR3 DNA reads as TGTGCCAGCAGCCAAGATTTCAGCGCCCAAGAGACCCAGTACTTC. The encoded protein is CASSQDFSAQETQYF.